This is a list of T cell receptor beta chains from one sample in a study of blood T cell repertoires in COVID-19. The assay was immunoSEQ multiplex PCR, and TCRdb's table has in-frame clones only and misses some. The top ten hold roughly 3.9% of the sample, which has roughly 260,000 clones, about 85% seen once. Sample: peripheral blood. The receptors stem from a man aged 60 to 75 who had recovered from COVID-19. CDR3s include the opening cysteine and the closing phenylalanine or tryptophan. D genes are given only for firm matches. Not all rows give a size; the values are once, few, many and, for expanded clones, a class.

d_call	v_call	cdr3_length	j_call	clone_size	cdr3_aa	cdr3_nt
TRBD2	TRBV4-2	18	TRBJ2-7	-	CASSQQIGASGGSYEQYF	TGTGCCAGCAGCCAACAGATTGGGGCTAGCGGGGGATCTTACGAGCAGTACTTC
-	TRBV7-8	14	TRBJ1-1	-	CASSPGRGNTEAFF	TGTGCCAGCAGCCCGGGTCGTGGGAACACTGAAGCTTTCTTT
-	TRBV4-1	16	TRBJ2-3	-	CASSQDPSVYTDTQYF	TGCGCCAGCAGCCAAGATCCGTCGGTTTACACAGATACGCAGTATTTT
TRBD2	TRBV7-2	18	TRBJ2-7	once	CASSLKGLAGGTPYEQYF	TGTGCCAGCAGCTTAAAGGGACTAGCGGGGGGGACGCCCTACGAGCAGTACTTC
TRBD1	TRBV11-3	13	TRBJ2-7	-	CASSSRTGNEQYF	TGTGCCAGCAGCTCCCGGACAGGGAACGAGCAGTACTTC
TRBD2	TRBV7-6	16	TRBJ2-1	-	CASSPRTSGGNNEQFF	TGTGCCAGCAGCCCTAGGACTAGCGGGGGAAACAATGAGCAGTTCTTC
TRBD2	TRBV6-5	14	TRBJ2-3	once	CASRLAGAGDTQYF	TGTGCCAGCAGGTTAGCGGGGGCTGGAGATACGCAGTATTTT
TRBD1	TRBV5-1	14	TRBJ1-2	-	CASSLGYGTDRYTF	TGCGCCAGCAGCTTGGGGTACGGGACAGATCGGTACACCTTC
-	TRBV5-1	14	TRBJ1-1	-	CASSLATTNTEAFF	TGCGCCAGCAGCTTGGCCACTACGAACACTGAAGCTTTCTTT
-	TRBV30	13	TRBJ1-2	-	CAWSVPPGLGYTF	TGTGCCTGGAGTGTACCCCCAGGGCTTGGCTACACCTTC
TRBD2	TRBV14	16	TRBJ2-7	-	CASSDLAGSRAYEQYF	TGTGCCAGCAGCGATCTAGCGGGTTCTAGGGCCTACGAGCAGTACTTC
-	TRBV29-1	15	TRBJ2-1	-	CSVEGAGGGHNEQFF	TGCAGCGTCGAGGGGGCTGGAGGGGGGCACAATGAGCAGTTCTTC
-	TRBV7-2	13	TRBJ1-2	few	CASSLDYRYGYTF	TGTGCCAGCAGCTTAGATTACCGGTATGGCTACACCTTC
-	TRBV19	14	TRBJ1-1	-	CASSSRTGFTEAFF	TGTGCCAGTAGTTCCAGGACTGGGTTCACTGAAGCTTTCTTT
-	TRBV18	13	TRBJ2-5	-	CASSPPVSVTQYF	TGTGCCAGCTCACCACCTGTTAGCGTGACCCAGTACTTC
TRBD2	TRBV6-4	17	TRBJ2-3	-	CASSQTSGGPVADTQYF	TGTGCCAGCAGTCAGACTAGCGGGGGGCCAGTGGCAGATACGCAGTATTTT
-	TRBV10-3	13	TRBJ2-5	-	CAISDTGPETQYF	TGTGCCATCAGTGATACAGGGCCAGAGACCCAGTACTTC
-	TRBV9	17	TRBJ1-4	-	CASSPRGGYATNEKLFF	TGTGCCAGCAGCCCCCGTGGAGGATATGCAACTAATGAAAAACTGTTTTTT
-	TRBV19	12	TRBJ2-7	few	CASSIASGEQYF	TGTGCCAGTAGTATAGCCTCGGGCGAGCAGTACTTC
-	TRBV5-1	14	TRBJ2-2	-	CASSPPTGTGELFF	TGCGCCAGCAGCCCTCCTACGGGCACCGGGGAGCTGTTTTTT
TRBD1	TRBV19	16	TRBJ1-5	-	CASSMFPPGGYQPQHF	TGTGCCAGTAGTATGTTTCCCCCAGGGGGCTATCAGCCCCAGCATTTT
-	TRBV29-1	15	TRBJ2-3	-	CSGRTLATHADTQYF	TGCAGCGGACGAACGCTAGCGACGCACGCAGATACGCAGTATTTT
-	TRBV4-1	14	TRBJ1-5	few	CASSQNYGDQPQHF	TGCGCCAGCAGCCAAAACTACGGAGATCAGCCCCAGCATTTT
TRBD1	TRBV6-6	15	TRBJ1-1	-	CASSPGQALNTEAFF	TGTGCCAGCAGCCCCGGACAGGCCTTGAACACTGAAGCTTTCTTT
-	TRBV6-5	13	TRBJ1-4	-	CASRGGTNEKLFF	TGTGCCAGCAGAGGGGGAACTAATGAAAAACTGTTTTTT
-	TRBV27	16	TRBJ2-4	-	CASSFQGGGAKNIQYF	TGTGCCAGCAGTTTCCAAGGGGGAGGGGCCAAAAACATTCAGTACTTC
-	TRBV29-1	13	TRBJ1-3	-	CSVFNRAGNTIYF	TGCAGCGTATTTAACAGGGCTGGAAACACCATATATTTT
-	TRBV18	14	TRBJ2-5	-	CASSPRGIQETQYF	TGTGCCAGCTCACCCCGGGGAATCCAAGAGACCCAGTACTTC
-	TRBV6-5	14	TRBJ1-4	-	CASSYSYSNEKLFF	TGTGCCAGCAGTTACTCGTACAGTAATGAAAAACTGTTTTTT
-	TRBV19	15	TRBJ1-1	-	CASSIPAGLNTEAFF	TGTGCCAGTAGTATTCCCGCAGGCTTGAACACTGAAGCTTTCTTT
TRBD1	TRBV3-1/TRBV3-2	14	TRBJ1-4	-	CASSSKQGGEKLFF	TGTGCCAGCAGCTCAAAACAGGGGGGAGAAAAACTGTTTTTT
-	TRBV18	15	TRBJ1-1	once	CASSPTGTADTEAFF	TGTGCCAGCTCGCCAACAGGGACGGCGGACACTGAAGCTTTCTTT
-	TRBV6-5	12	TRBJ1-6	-	CASRPGNSPLHF	TGTGCCAGCAGACCGGGGAATTCACCCCTCCACTTT
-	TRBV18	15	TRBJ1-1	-	CASLLGLTENTEAFF	TGTGCCAGCCTCTTAGGCCTAACAGAGAACACTGAAGCTTTCTTT
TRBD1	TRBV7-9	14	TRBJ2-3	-	CASTGQVILDTQYF	TGTGCCAGCACAGGACAGGTGATCTTGGATACGCAGTATTTT
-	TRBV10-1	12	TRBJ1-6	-	CASSERRECLHF	TGCGCCAGCAGTGAGAGGAGGGAGTGTCTCCACTTT
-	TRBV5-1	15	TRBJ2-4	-	CASSLGRGAKNIQYF	TGCGCCAGCAGCTTGGGTAGGGGAGCCAAAAACATTCAGTACTTC
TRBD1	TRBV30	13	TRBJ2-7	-	CAFTGQGSDEQYF	TGTGCCTTTACGGGACAGGGTAGCGACGAGCAGTACTTC
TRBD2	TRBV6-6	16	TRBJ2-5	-	CASSYPSGGAGETQYF	TGTGCCAGCAGTTACCCTAGCGGGGGGGCCGGAGAGACCCAGTACTTC
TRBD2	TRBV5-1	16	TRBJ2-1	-	CASSLGFSGGANEQFF	TGCGCCAGCAGCTTGGGCTTTAGCGGGGGGGCGAATGAGCAGTTCTTC
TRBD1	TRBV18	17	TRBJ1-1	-	CASSPPGTGGGRTEAFF	TGTGCCAGCTCACCACCGGGGACAGGGGGCGGGCGCACTGAAGCTTTCTTT
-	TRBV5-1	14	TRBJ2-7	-	CASSLDPQTYEQYF	TGCGCCAGCAGCTTGGATCCGCAGACCTACGAGCAGTACTTC
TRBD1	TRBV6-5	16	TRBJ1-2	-	CASSYSTGPANYGYTF	TGTGCCAGCAGTTACTCGACAGGGCCGGCTAACTATGGCTACACCTTC